The clone carrying this T cell receptor (beta chain) was detected once. What it recognizes is unknown. 13 Jbeta primers and 60 Vbeta primers were used for the PCR. Clones were sequenced by immunoSEQ multiplex PCR, and TCRdb holds only the in-frame ones, with some missing. This sample has more than 80,000 clones, with roughly 80% found just once. The sample belongs to a study of cytomegalovirus exposure and HLA in healthy donors. General study findings and limits: A missense DCLRE1C variant was associated with V- and J-gene trimming of TCR beta chains in a later analysis, and an independent cohort replicated the association. Later on, an analysis showed TCR association rates differing by HLA locus, with DRB1 the most and HLA-C the fewest.

Germline V CDR1 and CDR2: MDHEN, SYDVKM. The CDR3 runs 14 residues. With 6 bases clipped from V and 3 bases from J, the junction kept 7 bases outside the gene matches. The chain joins TRBV28 to TRBJ1-2; 7 bases are a match to TRBD1. The clonotype originates from a girl aged 2-10 years in good health and CMV-seropositive. The sample was PBMCs. The CDR3 reads CASSLRGRDYGYTF. CDR3 DNA sequence: TGTGCCAGCAGCCTGAGGGGGCGCGACTATGGCTACACCTTC.